These 31 T cell receptor beta chains were all obtained from the same sample, sequenced in a study of blood T cell repertoires in COVID-19 (dated by TCRdb to the early 2020s). Library creation used the immunoSEQ multiplex PCR assay. TCRdb took this table from immuneACCESS and kept in-frame rearrangements with V and J called. Such tables lack part of the clones; where checked against another copy, unresolved V genes explain under half of the gap, and the rest is unexplained. The sample data list some 29,000 clones, and about 89% of these were observed just once. The top ten hold roughly 3% of the sample. Specimen: peripheral blood. Source of these receptors: a human donor in a cohort sampled during active COVID-19.

This chain uses TRBV7-6 with TRBJ2-1, with D possibly TRBD2 on 6 matching bases. V lost 5 bases and J 4 bases, leaving 18 bases between the germline ends. This CDR3 comprises 16 residues. Per the germline V gene, CDR1 is SGHVS and CDR2 is FNYEAQ. The DNA for the CDR3 is TGTGCCAGCAGCCTAAGACTAGATTTATCATACAATGAGCAGTTCTTC. This translates into CASSLRLDLSYNEQFF.

CDR3 sequence (DNA): TGTGCCTGGGGGAGGTGCGGGGACAGCTCTGGAAACACCATATATTTT. It yields the protein CAWGRCGDSSGNTIYF. The V call is TRBV30, the J call TRBJ1-3; 7 bases are shared with TRBD1. This CDR3 is built from 16 residues. The V and J ends lost 5 bases and 0 bases, in that order; junction bases with no gene match: 10. Germline values: CDR1 GTSNPN, CDR2 SVGIG (reference sequence).

The rearrangement links TRBV11-2 to TRBJ1-2; the D gene is possibly TRBD1 (6 bases). CDR1 is SGHAT, CDR2 FQNNGV, per germline. Trimming cost V 4 bases and J 7 bases, with 16 bases left between them. This CDR3 spans 14 amino acids. CDR3 amino acids: CASSSTGPLGGYTF. The CDR3 bases are TGTGCCAGCAGCTCCACAGGGCCTCTTGGTGGCTACACCTTC.

The V call is TRBV10-3, the J call TRBJ1-5; TRBD1 matches 7 bases. After removal of 4 bases from V and 3 bases from J, the junction contained 6 bases not matched to a gene. Germline CDR1 ENHRY, CDR2 SYGVKD. The CDR3 loop spans 15 amino acids. Here the CDR3 DNA reads TGTGCCATCAGTGGACCCGGGACAGACAATCAGCCCCAGCATTTT. This codes for CAISGPGTDNQPQHF.

This clone turned up a few times. The V and J genes are TRBV11-2 and TRBJ2-2; D remains ambiguous. The germline CDR1 and CDR2 sequences are SGHAT and FQNNGV. The CDR3 has 13 amino acids. Trimming cost V 2 bases and J 3 bases, with 4 bases left between them. CDR3 sequence reads: CASSLLYTGELFF. CDR3 DNA: TGTGCCAGCAGCTTACTATACACCGGGGAGCTGTTTTTT. Filled out from reference TRBV11-2 and TRBJ2-2, the complete variable domain reads EAGVAQSPRYKIIEKRQSVAFWCNPISGHATLYWYQQILGQGPKLLIQFQNNGVVDDSQLPKDRFSAERLKGVDSTLKIQPAKLEDSAVYLCASSLLYTGELFFGEGSRLTVL.

The rearrangement joins TRBV5-4 to TRBJ2-1; unclear D gene. CDR3 length: 15 amino acids. CDR1 and CDR2 from the germline V gene are SGHNT and YYREEE (reference sequence). The germline V and J ends were trimmed by 2 bases and 2 bases, with 11 bases remaining between them. CDR3: CASSLGQRTYNEQFF. The CDR3 DNA is TGTGCCAGCAGCTTAGGCCAGCGAACCTACAATGAGCAGTTCTTC.

The rearrangement joins TRBV5-4 to TRBJ1-1; TRBD1 matches at 8 bases. With V trimmed by 2 bases and J by 0 bases, 6 bases remained unmatched. The CDR3 consists of 16 residues. The germline CDR1 and CDR2 sequences are SGHNT and YYREEE (reference sequence). CDR3 coding DNA: TGTGCCAGCAGCTTAGGGACAGGCCTCATGAACACTGAAGCTTTCTTT. It encodes CASSLGTGLMNTEAFF.

The chain uses TRBV7-9 and TRBJ1-5; D gene uncertain. V was trimmed by 0 bases and J by 5 bases, leaving 8 bases between them. Germline lookup yields CDR1 SEHNR and CDR2 FQNEAQ (reference sequence). The CDR3 contains 14 residues. The CDR3 bases are TGTGCCAGCAGCTTAGCCCGGCAGGATCAGCCCCAGCATTTT. The encoded protein is CASSLARQDQPQHF.

The chain carries TRBV7-8 and TRBJ1-6; 8 bases are shared with TRBD1. The germline V gene encodes CDR1 SGHVS and CDR2 FQNEAQ. V lost 5 bases, J lost 7 bases, and 4 bases stayed unmatched. The CDR3 covers 14 residues. The CDR3 DNA sequence: TGTGCCAGCAGCAAGGGACAGGTGAATTCACCCCTCCACTTT. It codes for CASSKGQVNSPLHF.

In nucleotides, the CDR3 is TGTGCCAGCAGCCAAGATCGGGGGAAGAACACCGGGGAGCTGTTTTTT. Translating it yields CASSQDRGKNTGELFF. V is TRBV4-2 and J is TRBJ2-2; the D gene is possibly TRBD2 (6 bases). The germline V gene has CDR1 LGHNA and CDR2 YNFKEQ. V lost 0 bases, J lost 1 base, and 9 bases lay in between. The CDR3 covers 16 residues.

The rearrangement uses TRBV6-5 and TRBJ1-1; D gene unclear. There are 13 residues in the CDR3. Germline V gene data show CDR1 as MNHEY and CDR2 as SVGAGI. V was trimmed by 6 bases and J by 1 base, leaving 9 bases between them. CDR3 in DNA: TGTGCCAGCAGGTGGAACAGGAACACTGAAGCTTTCTTT. Protein: CASRWNRNTEAFF.

The rearrangement joins TRBV7-9 to TRBJ1-5; D uncertain. The CDR3 totals 14 residues. The germline gives CDR1 SEHNR, CDR2 FQNEAQ (reference sequence). Trimming shortened V by 1 base and J by 5 bases, and 9 bases separated the two germline ends. The CDR3 loop is CASSLEPNDQPQHF. As DNA, the CDR3 is TGTGCCAGCAGCTTAGAACCTAACGATCAGCCCCAGCATTTT.

V gene TRBV7-8 combines with J gene TRBJ2-4; TRBD2 agrees at 11 bases. The germline CDR1 and CDR2 sequences are SGHVS and FQNEAQ. V was clipped by 2 bases and J by 5 bases; unmatched bases: 5. The CDR3 loop spans 16 amino acids. As DNA, the CDR3 is TGTGCCAGCAGCTTACCCGGGACTAGCGGCCAAAACATTCAGTACTTC. It yields the protein CASSLPGTSGQNIQYF.

V and J are TRBV11-2 and TRBJ2-1; D is unclear. V lost 1 base and J 5 bases, leaving 3 bases between the germline ends. CDR1 is SGHAT, CDR2 FQNNGV, per germline. CDR3 length equals 12 residues. Here the CDR3 reads CASSLVDNEQFF. The CDR3 DNA follows: TGTGCCAGCAGCTTAGTAGACAATGAGCAGTTCTTC.

The rearrangement links TRBV7-8 to TRBJ1-3; 7 nucleotides line up with TRBD1. V was clipped by 4 bases and J by 0 bases; unmatched bases: 6. This CDR3 has 16 amino acids. The V gene's germline CDR1 is SGHVS and CDR2 FQNEAQ. CDR3 DNA sequence: TGTGCCAGCAGCTCGAGGACAGGCATCTCTGGAAACACCATATATTTT. This sequence encodes CASSSRTGISGNTIYF.

The rearrangement joins TRBV6-2 or TRBV6-3 to TRBJ2-7; weak D call: TRBD1 (6 bases). The CDR3 contains 17 residues. V was shortened by 2 bases and J by 0 bases, with 17 bases between the two germline ends. In germline, CDR1 is MNHEY, CDR2 SVGEGT. The CDR3 protein is CASSYPLGQSNSYEQYF. The CDR3 nucleotides read TGTGCCAGCAGTTACCCGCTCGGACAGAGTAACTCCTACGAGCAGTACTTC.

In its sample, this clone was seen once. The J gene is TRBJ2-3, the V gene TRBV5-1; tentatively, D is TRBD1 (5 bases). The V gene's germline CDR1 is SGHRS and CDR2 YFSETQ. V was pared by 0 bases and J by 5 bases, with 16 bases between. The CDR3 is 16 amino acids. Written as DNA, the CDR3 is TGCGCCAGCAGCTTGGCCCCGTCAGGGCGGAAAGATACGCAGTATTTT. Its translation is CASSLAPSGRKDTQYF.

The chain is built from TRBV27 and TRBJ1-2; the D is unclear. The V gene lost 5 bases and the J gene lost 2 bases, with 9 bases spanning the gap. From germline, CDR1 is MNHEY and CDR2 SMNVEV (reference sequence). CDR3 length equals 13 residues. The CDR3 DNA reads as TGTGCCAGCAGTCCAACTTTAAACTATGGCTACACCTTC. Its protein is CASSPTLNYGYTF.

The chain is built from TRBV21-1 and TRBJ2-5; the table's D call, TRBD1, was not checked against the DNA. TRBV21-1 represents a pseudogene. There are 20 residues in the CDR3. The CDR3 nucleotides are TGTGCCAGCAGCACCAAGCAGCCGGGACAGGGGAGTTTTGATCAAGAGACCCAGTACTTC. This sequence encodes CASSTKQPGQGSFDQETQYF.

This sequence joins TRBV5-1 and TRBJ1-6; D remains ambiguous. The CDR3 sequence is 15 residues long. Germline CDR1 is SGHRS and CDR2 is YFSETQ. V was cut by 0 bases and J by 7 bases, with 11 bases left in between. The DNA for the CDR3 is TGCGCCAGCAGCTTGGACGGGATCGGAAATTCACCCCTCCACTTT. It translates to CASSLDGIGNSPLHF.

The gene calls are TRBV30 and TRBJ2-2; tentative D call: TRBD2 (7 bases). Per the germline V gene, CDR1 is GTSNPN and CDR2 is SVGIG (reference sequence). V was shortened by 0 bases and J by 3 bases, with 20 bases between the two germline ends. The CDR3 totals 18 residues. CDR3 in amino acids: CAWSVQWAGAPHTGELFF. The CDR3 region has the DNA TGTGCCTGGAGTGTACAATGGGCGGGGGCGCCACACACCGGGGAGCTGTTTTTT.

The chain recombines TRBV4-2 with TRBJ1-1; D unclear. Per germline, CDR1 LGHNA and CDR2 YNFKEQ. This CDR3 has 15 amino acids. V lost 4 bases and J lost 1, with 13 bases in between. This chain's CDR3 is CASSLHRGGNTEAFF. Here the CDR3 DNA reads TGTGCCAGCAGCCTCCACCGGGGAGGGAACACTGAAGCTTTCTTT.

This rearrangement joins TRBV9 to TRBJ1-2; D may be TRBD1 (6 bases). The CDR3 length is 13 residues. The ends were cut back, 0 bases at V and 4 bases at J, with 7 bases in the middle. Germline lookup yields CDR1 SGDLS and CDR2 YYNGEE. In nucleotides, the CDR3 is TGTGCCAGCAGCGTAGGACAGGCCTATGGCTACACCTTC. It encodes CASSVGQAYGYTF.

V is TRBV21-1 and J is TRBJ1-1. TRBV21-1 is listed as a pseudogene. The CDR3 has 17 amino acids. The CDR3 nucleotides read TGTGCCAGCAGCAGATCCCGGGGGATAGTCTTGAACACTGAAGCTTTCTTT. It specifies CASSRSRGIVLNTEAFF.

The chain recombines TRBV13 with TRBJ1-1, with a tentative D call TRBD1 (6 bases). This CDR3 comprises 12 residues. Deletions cut 5 bases from V and 9 bases from J, with 13 bases between. Germline CDR1 PRHDT, CDR2 FYEKMQ (reference sequence). The DNA of the CDR3 is TGTGCCAGCAGCGGCCGGGACACCCAAGCTTTCTTT. Residues: CASSGRDTQAFF.

The rearrangement uses TRBV20-1 and TRBJ1-3, with 7 positions matching TRBD1. This CDR3 region has 9 residues. Germline CDR1 is DFQATT and CDR2 is SNEGSKA (reference sequence). CDR3 in DNA: TGCACTGGACAGGACCTCATATATTTT. Protein sequence: CTGQDLIYF.

This chain links TRBV10-3 with TRBJ1-1; D unresolved. This CDR3 comprises 14 residues. CDR1 and CDR2 from the germline V gene are ENHRY and SYGVKD. V was clipped by 3 bases and J by 1 base, with 9 bases between them. The CDR3 DNA reads TGTGCCATCAGTGAAGTCCGACAGAACACTGAAGCTTTCTTT. Residues: CAISEVRQNTEAFF.

The rearrangement links TRBV5-4 to TRBJ2-1, with a weak D call TRBD1 (5 bases). The CDR3 sequence is 14 residues long. Germline V gene lookup returns CDR1 SGHNT and CDR2 YYREEE (reference sequence). V was clipped by 10 bases and J by 7 bases, with 21 bases between them. CDR3 in DNA: TGTGCCTGGTTCGCGGACACGAATTTAAATGAGCAGTTCTTC. This codes for CAWFADTNLNEQFF. The full variable domain, rest sourced from reference TRBV5-4 and TRBJ2-1, is ETGVTQSPTHLIKTRGQQVTLRCSSQSGHNTVSWYQQALGQGPQFIFQYYREEENGRGNFPPRFSGLQFPNYSSELNVNALELDDSALYLCAWFADTNLNEQFFGPGTRLTVL.

The rearrangement uses TRBV5-1 and TRBJ2-5; a weak D match, TRBD2 (6 bases). Per the germline V gene, CDR1 is SGHRS and CDR2 is YFSETQ. This CDR3 has 14 residues. V lost 6 bases to trimming and J lost 0 bases, with 12 bases between them. As DNA, the CDR3 is TGCGCCAGCATTGGTGGGGGGTACCAAGAGACCCAGTACTTC. Its translation: CASIGGGYQETQYF.

The chain uses TRBV4-1 and TRBJ2-1, with 8 bases matching TRBD2. J was trimmed by 3 bases and V by 8 bases; bases with no gene match: 6. This CDR3 has 14 residues. Germline CDR1 reads MGHRA; CDR2 reads YSYEKL. This CDR3 is CASGGGGNYNEQFF. The CDR3 DNA reads as TGCGCCAGCGGGGGCGGGGGGAACTACAATGAGCAGTTCTTC.

The V and J genes are TRBV24-1 and TRBJ1-1; D remains ambiguous. The V gene's germline CDR1 is KGHDR and CDR2 SFDVKD. CDR3 size: 13 residues. The V end lost 1 base, the J end lost 5 bases, and 7 bases lay between the germline ends. This CDR3 is CATSDFSGTEAFF. In nucleotides, the CDR3 is TGTGCCACCAGTGATTTCTCCGGGACTGAAGCTTTCTTT.